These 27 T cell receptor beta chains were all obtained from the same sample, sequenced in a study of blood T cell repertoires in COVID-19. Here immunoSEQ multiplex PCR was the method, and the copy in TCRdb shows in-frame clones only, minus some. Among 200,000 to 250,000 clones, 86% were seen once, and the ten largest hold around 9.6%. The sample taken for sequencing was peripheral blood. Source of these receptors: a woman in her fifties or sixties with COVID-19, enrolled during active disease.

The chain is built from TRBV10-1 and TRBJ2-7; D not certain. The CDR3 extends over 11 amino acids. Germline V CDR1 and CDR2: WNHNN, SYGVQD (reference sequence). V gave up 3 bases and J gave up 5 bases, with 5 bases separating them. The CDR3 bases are TGCGCCAGCAGTGACGCGAACGAGCAGTACTTC. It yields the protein CASSDANEQYF.

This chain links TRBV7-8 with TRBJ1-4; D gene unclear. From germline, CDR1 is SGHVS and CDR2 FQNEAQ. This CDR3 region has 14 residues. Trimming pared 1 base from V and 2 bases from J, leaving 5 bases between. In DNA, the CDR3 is TGTGCCAGCAGCTTAGGGCTGACTAATGAAAAACTGTTTTTT. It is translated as CASSLGLTNEKLFF.

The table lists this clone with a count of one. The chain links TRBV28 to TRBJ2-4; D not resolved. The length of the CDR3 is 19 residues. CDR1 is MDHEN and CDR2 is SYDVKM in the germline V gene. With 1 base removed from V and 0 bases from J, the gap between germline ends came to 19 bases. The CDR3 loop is CASSLYVLRQNRAKNIQYF. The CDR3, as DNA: TGTGCCAGCAGTTTATACGTCCTGAGGCAAAATCGAGCCAAAAACATTCAGTACTTC.

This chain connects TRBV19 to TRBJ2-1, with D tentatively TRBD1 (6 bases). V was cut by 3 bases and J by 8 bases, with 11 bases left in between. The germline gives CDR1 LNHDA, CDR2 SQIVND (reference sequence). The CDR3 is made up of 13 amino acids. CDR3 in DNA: TGTGCCAGTAGTATGATAGGGGGTCATGAGCAGTTCTTC. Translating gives CASSMIGGHEQFF.

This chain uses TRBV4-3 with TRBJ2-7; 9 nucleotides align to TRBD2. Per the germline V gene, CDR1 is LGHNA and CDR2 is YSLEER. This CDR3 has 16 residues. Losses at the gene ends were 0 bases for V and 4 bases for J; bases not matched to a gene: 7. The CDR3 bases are TGCGCCAGCAGCCAAGAAGTAGCGGGGGCCGGGTACGAGCAGTACTTC. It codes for CASSQEVAGAGYEQYF.

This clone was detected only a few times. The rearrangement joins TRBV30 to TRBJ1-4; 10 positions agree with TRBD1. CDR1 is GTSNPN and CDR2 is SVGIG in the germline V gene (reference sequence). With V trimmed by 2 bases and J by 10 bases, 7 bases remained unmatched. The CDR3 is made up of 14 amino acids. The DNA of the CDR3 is TGTGCCTGGAGTCAAGACAGGGGGCTAGGAAAACTGTTTTTT. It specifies CAWSQDRGLGKLFF.

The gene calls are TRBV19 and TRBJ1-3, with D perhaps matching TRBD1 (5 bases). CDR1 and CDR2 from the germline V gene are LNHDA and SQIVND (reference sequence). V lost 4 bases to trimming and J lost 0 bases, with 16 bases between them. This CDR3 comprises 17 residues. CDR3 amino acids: CASSTWDLGSSGNTIYF. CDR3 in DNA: TGTGCCAGTAGTACCTGGGACCTCGGGAGCTCTGGAAACACCATATATTTT.

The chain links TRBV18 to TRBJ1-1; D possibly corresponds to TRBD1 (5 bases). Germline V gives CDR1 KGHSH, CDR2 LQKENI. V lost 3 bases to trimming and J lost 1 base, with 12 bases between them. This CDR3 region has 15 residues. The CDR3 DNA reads TGTGCCAGCTCACCTTCATGGGGCTGGAACACTGAAGCTTTCTTT. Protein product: CASSPSWGWNTEAFF.

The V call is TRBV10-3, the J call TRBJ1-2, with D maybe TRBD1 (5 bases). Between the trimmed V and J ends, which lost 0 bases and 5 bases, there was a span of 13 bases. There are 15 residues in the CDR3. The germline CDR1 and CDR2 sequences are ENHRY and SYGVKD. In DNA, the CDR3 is TGTGCCATCAGTGAGTCAAGGGATGGGGCTTATGGCTACACCTTC. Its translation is CAISESRDGAYGYTF.

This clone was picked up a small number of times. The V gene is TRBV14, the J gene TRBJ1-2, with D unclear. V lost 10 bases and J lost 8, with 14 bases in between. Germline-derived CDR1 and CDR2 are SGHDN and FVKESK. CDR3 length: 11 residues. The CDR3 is CAIYTEGGYTF. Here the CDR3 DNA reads TGTGCCATCTACACGGAGGGAGGCTACACCTTC.

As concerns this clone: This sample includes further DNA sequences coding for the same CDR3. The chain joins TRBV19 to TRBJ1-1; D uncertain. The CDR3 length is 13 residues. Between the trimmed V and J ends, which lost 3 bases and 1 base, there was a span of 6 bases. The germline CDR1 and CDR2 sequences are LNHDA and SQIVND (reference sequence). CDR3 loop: CASSIWRNTEAFF. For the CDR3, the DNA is TGTGCCAGTAGTATTTGGAGGAACACTGAAGCTTTCTTT. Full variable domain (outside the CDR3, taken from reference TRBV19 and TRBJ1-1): DGGITQSPKYLFRKEGQNVTLSCEQNLNHDAMYWYRQDPGQGLRLIYYSQIVNDFQKGDIAEGYSVSREKKESFPLTVTSAQKNPTAFYLCASSIWRNTEAFFGQGTRLTVV.

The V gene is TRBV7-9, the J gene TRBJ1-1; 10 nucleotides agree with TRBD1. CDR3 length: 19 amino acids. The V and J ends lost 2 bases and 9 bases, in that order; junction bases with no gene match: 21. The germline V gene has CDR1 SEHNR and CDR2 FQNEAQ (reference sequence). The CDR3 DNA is TGTGCCAGCAGCTTAATCGGATTCCGGGACAGGGGACCTTTTCGGCAAGCTTTCTTT. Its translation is CASSLIGFRDRGPFRQAFF.

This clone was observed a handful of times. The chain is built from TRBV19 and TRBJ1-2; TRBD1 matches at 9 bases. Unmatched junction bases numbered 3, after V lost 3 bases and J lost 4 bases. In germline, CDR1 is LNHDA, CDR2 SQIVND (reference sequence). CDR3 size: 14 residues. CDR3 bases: TGTGCCAGTAGTATGGGACAGGGCCTCTATGGCTACACCTTC. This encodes CASSMGQGLYGYTF.

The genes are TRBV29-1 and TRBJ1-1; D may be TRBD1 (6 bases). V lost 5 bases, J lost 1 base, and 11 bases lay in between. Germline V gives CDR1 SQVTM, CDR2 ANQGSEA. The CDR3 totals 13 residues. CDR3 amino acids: CSVWTAENTEAFF. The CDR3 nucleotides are TGCAGCGTTTGGACAGCGGAGAACACTGAAGCTTTCTTT.

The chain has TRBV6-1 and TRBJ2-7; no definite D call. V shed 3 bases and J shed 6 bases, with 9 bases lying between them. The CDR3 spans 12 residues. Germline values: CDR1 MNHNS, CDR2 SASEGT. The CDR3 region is CASSEFPGEQYV. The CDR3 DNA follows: TGTGCCAGCAGTGAGTTTCCGGGCGAGCAGTACGTC.

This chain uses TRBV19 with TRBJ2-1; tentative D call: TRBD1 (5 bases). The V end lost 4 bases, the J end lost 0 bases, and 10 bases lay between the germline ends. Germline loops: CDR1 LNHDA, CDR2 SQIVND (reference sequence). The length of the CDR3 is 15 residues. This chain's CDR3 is CASSRQLSSYNEQFF. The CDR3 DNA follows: TGTGCCAGTAGTAGACAGCTTAGCTCCTACAATGAGCAGTTCTTC.

DNA for the CDR3: TGCGCCAGCAGCCCCGATGACAGGGACTATGGCTACACCTTC. This encodes CASSPDDRDYGYTF. This chain connects TRBV5-1 to TRBJ1-2; 7 bases fit TRBD1. Unmatched junction bases numbered 6, after V lost 4 bases and J lost 3 bases. Germline values: CDR1 SGHRS, CDR2 YFSETQ. The CDR3 covers 14 residues.

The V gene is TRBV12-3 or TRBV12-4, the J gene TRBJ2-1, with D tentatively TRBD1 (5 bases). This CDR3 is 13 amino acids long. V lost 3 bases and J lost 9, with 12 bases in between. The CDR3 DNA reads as TGTGCCAGCAGTTTGAGCAGACAGTTTGAGCAGTTCTTC. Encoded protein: CASSLSRQFEQFF.

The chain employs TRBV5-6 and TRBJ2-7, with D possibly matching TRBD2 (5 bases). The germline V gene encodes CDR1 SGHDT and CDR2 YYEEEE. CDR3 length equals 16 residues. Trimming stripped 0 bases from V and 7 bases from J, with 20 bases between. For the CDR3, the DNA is TGTGCCAGCAGCTTGGCCACGTCTGCAGACCGCGGGGAGCAGTACGTC. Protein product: CASSLATSADRGEQYV.

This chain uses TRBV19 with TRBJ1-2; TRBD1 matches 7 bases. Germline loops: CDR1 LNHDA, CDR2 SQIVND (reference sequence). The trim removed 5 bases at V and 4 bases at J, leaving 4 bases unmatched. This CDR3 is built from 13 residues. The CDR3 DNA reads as TGTGCCAGTAGTGCGGACAGGTCCTATGGCTACACCTTC. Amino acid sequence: CASSADRSYGYTF.

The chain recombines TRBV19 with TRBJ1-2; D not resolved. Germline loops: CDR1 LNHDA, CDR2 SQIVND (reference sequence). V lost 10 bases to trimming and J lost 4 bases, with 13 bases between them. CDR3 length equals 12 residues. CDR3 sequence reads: CATRQSAYGYTF. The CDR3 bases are TGTGCCACCCGCCAGTCCGCCTATGGCTACACCTTC.

CDR3 bases: TGTGCCAGCAGCCCTACACTACTAGCGGGGACAGATACGCAGTATTTT. Translated, it gives CASSPTLLAGTDTQYF. The V and J genes are TRBV3-1 (or the pseudogene TRBV3-2) and TRBJ2-3, with 10 bases lining up with TRBD2. This CDR3 has 16 amino acids. J gave up 3 bases and V 4 bases, and 7 bases lay outside the gene matches. Per the germline V gene, CDR1 is LGHDT and CDR2 is YNNKEL (reference sequence).

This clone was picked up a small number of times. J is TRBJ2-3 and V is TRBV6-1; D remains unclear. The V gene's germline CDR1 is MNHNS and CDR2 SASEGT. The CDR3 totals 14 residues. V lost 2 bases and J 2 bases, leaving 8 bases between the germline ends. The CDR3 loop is CASSETRYTDTQYF. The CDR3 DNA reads TGTGCCAGCAGTGAAACAAGATACACAGATACGCAGTATTTT.

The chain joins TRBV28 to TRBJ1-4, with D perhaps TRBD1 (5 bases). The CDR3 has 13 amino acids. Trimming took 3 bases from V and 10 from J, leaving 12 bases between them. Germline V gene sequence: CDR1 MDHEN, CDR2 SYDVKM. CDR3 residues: CASSFQGWLKLFF. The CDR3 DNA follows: TGTGCCAGCAGTTTCCAGGGTTGGCTAAAACTGTTTTTT. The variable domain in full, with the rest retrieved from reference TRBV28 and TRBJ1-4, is DVKVTQSSRYLVKRTGEKVFLECVQDMDHENMFWYRQDPGLGLRLIYFSYDVKMKEKGDIPEGYSVSREKKERFSLILESASTNQTSMYLCASSFQGWLKLFFGSGTQLSVL.

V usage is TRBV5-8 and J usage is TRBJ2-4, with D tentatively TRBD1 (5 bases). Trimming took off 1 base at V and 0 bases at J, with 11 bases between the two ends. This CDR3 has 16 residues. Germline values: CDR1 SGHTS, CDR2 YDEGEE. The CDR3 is CASSLRRTLAKNIQYF. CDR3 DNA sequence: TGTGCCAGCAGCTTGAGACGGACACTAGCCAAAAACATTCAGTACTTC.

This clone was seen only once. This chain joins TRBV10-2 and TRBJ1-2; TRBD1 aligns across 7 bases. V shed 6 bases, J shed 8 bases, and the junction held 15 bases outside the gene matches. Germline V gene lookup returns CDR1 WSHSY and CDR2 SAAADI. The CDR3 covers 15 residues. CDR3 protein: CASSLRESQGGGYTF. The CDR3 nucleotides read TGCGCCAGCAGCCTCCGGGAGTCCCAAGGGGGCGGCTACACCTTC.

Written as DNA, the CDR3 is TGTGCCAGCAGACTCCGCTTATTACAGGGAGCTAACTATGGCTACACCTTC. Residues: CASRLRLLQGANYGYTF. This chain uses TRBV5-6 with TRBJ1-2; D may be TRBD1 (6 bases). CDR1 is SGHDT, CDR2 YYEEEE, per germline. The CDR3 consists of 17 residues. V gave up 5 bases and J gave up 0 bases, with 20 bases separating them.